The 5 T cell receptor beta chains listed next were all sequenced from one sample in a study of cytomegalovirus exposure and HLA in healthy donors. The PCR was carried out with 60 Vbeta primers and 13 Jbeta primers. Clones were read by immunoSEQ multiplex PCR, and TCRdb kept only the in-frame ones, dropping some. The table has about 77,000 clones, 75% seen once. The specimen sequenced was PBMCs. All receptors come from a woman aged 40 to 55 in good health and CMV-seronegative.

The chain combines TRBV6-1 with TRBJ1-6, with TRBD1 as a possible D gene (5 bases). The CDR3 totals 13 residues. CDR1 is MNHNS and CDR2 is SASEGT in the germline V gene. V was clipped by 3 bases and J by 11 bases, with 11 bases between them. CDR3: CASSDRAFTPLHF. The CDR3 region has the DNA TGTGCCAGCAGTGACAGGGCGTTTACACCCCTCCACTTT.

This sequence joins TRBV19 and TRBJ2-7; TRBD2 agrees at 7 bases. J lost 7 bases, V lost 4 bases, and 13 bases had no gene match. Germline lookup yields CDR1 LNHDA and CDR2 SQIVND (reference sequence). The CDR3 loop spans 15 amino acids. DNA for the CDR3: TGTGCCAGTAGTACACCGGGACTACACCTCGGGGAGCAGTACTTC. Translating gives CASSTPGLHLGEQYF.

This clone was seen only a few times. The chain couples TRBV28 to TRBJ1-2, with 11 nucleotides matching TRBD1. This CDR3 comprises 17 residues. V dropped 5 bases and J dropped 3; count of bases not matched to a gene: 11. The germline V gene has CDR1 MDHEN and CDR2 SYDVKM. This CDR3 is CASSLGGQGAYHYGYTF. The CDR3 DNA reads as TGTGCCAGCAGTCTCGGTGGACAGGGGGCATATCACTATGGCTACACCTTC.

The chain uses TRBV9 and TRBJ2-5, with 11 bases aligning to TRBD1. With 4 bases clipped from V and 6 bases from J, the junction kept 8 bases outside the gene matches. In germline, CDR1 is SGDLS, CDR2 YYNGEE. CDR3 length equals 15 residues. The CDR3 coding sequence is TGTGCCAGCAGCCCTGGACAGGGGGCTGCAAAGACCCAGTACTTC. This translates into CASSPGQGAAKTQYF.

This clone came up a few times. The sample holds other DNA sequences that translate to the same CDR3. Here the CDR3 reads CASSLQGGTEAFF. The CDR3 DNA follows: TGTGCCAGCAGCTTACAGGGAGGTACTGAAGCTTTCTTT. V is TRBV7-3 and J is TRBJ1-1; maybe TRBD1 (5 bases). In germline, CDR1 is SGHTA, CDR2 FQGTGA. This CDR3 contains 13 residues. The V end was cut by 2 bases, the J end by 5 bases, with 9 bases between. The full variable domain, in which reference TRBV7-3 and TRBJ1-1 provide the parts outside the CDR3, is GAGVSQTPSNKVTEKGKYVELRCDPISGHTALYWYRQSLGQGPEFLIYFQGTGAADDSGLPNDRFFAVRPEGSVSTLKIQRTERGDSAVYLCASSLQGGTEAFFGQGTRLTVV.